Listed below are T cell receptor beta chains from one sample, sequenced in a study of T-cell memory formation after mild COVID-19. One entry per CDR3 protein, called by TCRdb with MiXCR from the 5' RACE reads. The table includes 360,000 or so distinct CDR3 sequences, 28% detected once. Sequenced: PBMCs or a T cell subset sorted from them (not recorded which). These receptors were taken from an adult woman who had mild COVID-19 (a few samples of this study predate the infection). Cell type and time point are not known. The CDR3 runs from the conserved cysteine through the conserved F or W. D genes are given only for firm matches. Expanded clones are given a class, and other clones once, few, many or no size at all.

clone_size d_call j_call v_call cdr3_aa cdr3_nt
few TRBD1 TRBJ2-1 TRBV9 CASSGGQGIVNEQFF TGTGCCAGCAGCGGGGGACAGGGTATTGTCAATGAGCAGTTCTTC
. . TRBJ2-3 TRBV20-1 CSARDSHTQYF TGCAGTGCTAGAGATTCTCATACGCAGTATTTT
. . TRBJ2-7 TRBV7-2 CASSLAQPYYEQYF TGTGCCAGCAGCTTAGCCCAGCCATACTACGAGCAGTACTTC
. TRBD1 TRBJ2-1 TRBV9 CASSPLLAGQGSREQFF TGTGCCAGCAGCCCCCTCCTTGCGGGACAGGGTTCTAGGGAGCAGTTCTTC
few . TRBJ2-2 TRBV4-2 CASSPRGRTNTGELFF TGTGCCAGCAGCCCCCGAGGCAGGACGAACACCGGGGAGCTGTTTTTT
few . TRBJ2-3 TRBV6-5 CASTQDSTDTQYF TGTGCCAGCACCCAGGACAGCACAGATACGCAGTATTTT
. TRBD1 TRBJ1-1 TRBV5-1 CASSSRQGGGMNTEAFF TGCGCCAGCAGCTCAAGACAGGGAGGTGGGATGAACACTGAAGCTTTCTTT
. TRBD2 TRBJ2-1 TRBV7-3 CASSSTSGDNEQFF TGTGCCAGCAGCTCCACTAGCGGGGACAATGAGCAGTTCTTC
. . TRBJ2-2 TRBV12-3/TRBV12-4 CASSLWGPSNTGEPFF TGTGCCAGCAGTTTATGGGGGCCATCGAACACCGGGGAGCCGTTTTTT
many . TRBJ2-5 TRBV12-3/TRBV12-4 CASSPGRETQYF TGTGCCAGCAGTCCAGGGCGAGAGACCCAGTACTTC
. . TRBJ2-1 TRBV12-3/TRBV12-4 CASSFINEQFF TGTGCCAGCAGTTTTATCAATGAGCAGTTCTTC
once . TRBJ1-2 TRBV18 CASSPSGEGYGYTF TGTGCCAGCTCACCATCGGGTGAAGGCTATGGCTACACCTTC
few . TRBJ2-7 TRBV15 CATSREPPLPYEQYF TGTGCCACCAGCAGAGAACCCCCTCTACCCTACGAGCAGTACTTC
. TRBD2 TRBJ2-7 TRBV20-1 CSARYSGRAYEQYF TGCAGTGCTAGATATAGCGGGAGGGCCTACGAGCAGTACTTC
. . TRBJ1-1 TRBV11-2 CASSPGRRSGAFF TGTGCCAGCAGCCCCGGACGGAGGAGTGGAGCTTTCTTT
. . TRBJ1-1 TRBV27 CASFQGSTSGTEAFF TGTGCCAGCTTCCAGGGGTCGACCTCGGGTACTGAAGCTTTCTTT
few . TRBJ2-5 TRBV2 CASREKTQYF TGTGCCAGCAGGGAGAAGACCCAGTACTTC
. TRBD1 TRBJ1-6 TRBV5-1 CASSLGTGGSMSSYNSPLHF TGCGCCAGCAGCTTGGGGACAGGGGGGAGCATGAGCTCCTATAATTCACCCCTCCACTTT
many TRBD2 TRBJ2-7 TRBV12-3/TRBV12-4 CASSFSGSPSYEQYF TGTGCCAGCAGTTTCAGCGGGAGCCCATCCTACGAGCAGTACTTC
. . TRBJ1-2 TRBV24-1 CATSDLTITYGYTF TGTGCCACCAGTGATTTGACGATTACATATGGCTACACCTTC
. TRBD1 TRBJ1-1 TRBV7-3 CASSMGDRNTEAFF TGTGCCAGCAGTATGGGGGACAGGAACACTGAAGCTTTCTTT
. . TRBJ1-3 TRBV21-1 CATYRGSGNTIYF TGTGCCACATACAGGGGGTCTGGAAACACCATATATTTT
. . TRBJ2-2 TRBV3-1 CASTQGGRGNTGELFF TGTGCCAGCACCCAAGGGGGGCGAGGAAACACCGGGGAGCTGTTTTTT
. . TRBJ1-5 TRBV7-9 CASSLAPVGDQPQHF TGTGCCAGCAGCTTAGCCCCAGTCGGGGATCAGCCCCAGCATTTT
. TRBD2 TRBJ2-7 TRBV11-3 CASSGSGRVPYEQYF TGTGCCAGCAGCGGAAGCGGGAGGGTCCCCTACGAGCAGTACTTC
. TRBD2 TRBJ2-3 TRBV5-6 CASSLDIGTSRGHTDTQYF TGTGCCAGCAGCTTGGATATTGGGACTAGTAGGGGACACACAGATACGCAGTATTTT
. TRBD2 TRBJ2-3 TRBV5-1 CASTWIAGTDTQYF TGCGCCAGCACGTGGATAGCGGGGACAGATACGCAGTATTTT
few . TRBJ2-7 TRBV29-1 CSVKNYAGDEQYF TGCAGCGTTAAAAACTACGCAGGGGACGAGCAGTACTTC
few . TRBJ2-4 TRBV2 CASSVKRRGSAKNIQYF TGTGCCAGCAGTGTAAAGAGAAGGGGGTCGGCCAAAAACATTCAGTACTTC
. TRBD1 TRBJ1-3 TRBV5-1 CASGDSFPSGNTIYF TGCGCCAGCGGGGACAGTTTTCCGTCTGGAAACACCATATATTTT
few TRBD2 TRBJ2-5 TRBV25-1 CASSDRLAGWETQYF TGTGCCAGCAGTGATCGGCTAGCGGGATGGGAGACCCAGTACTTC
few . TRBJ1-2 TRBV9 CASSGKDSSNYGYTF TGTGCCAGCAGCGGAAAGGACAGTTCTAACTATGGCTACACCTTC
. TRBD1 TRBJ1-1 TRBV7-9 CASSWDSETEAFF TGTGCCAGCAGTTGGGACAGTGAGACTGAAGCTTTCTTT
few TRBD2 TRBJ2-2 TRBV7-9 CASSEGLAAGELFF TGTGCCAGCAGCGAAGGACTAGCCGCCGGGGAGCTGTTTTTT
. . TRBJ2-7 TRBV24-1 CATSPQGSYEQYF TGTGCCACCAGTCCTCAGGGATCGTACGAGCAGTACTTC
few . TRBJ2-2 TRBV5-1 CASSLAALNTGELFF TGCGCCAGCAGCTTGGCCGCACTGAACACCGGGGAGCTGTTTTTT
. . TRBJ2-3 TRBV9 CASSVASVGTDTQYF TGTGCCAGCAGCGTAGCTAGCGTGGGCACAGATACGCAGTATTTT
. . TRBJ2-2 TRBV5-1 CASSWEMTGELFF TGCGCCAGCAGCTGGGAAATGACCGGGGAGCTGTTTTTT
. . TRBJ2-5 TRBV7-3 CASSPSPTPGELVAPQTQYF TGTGCCAGCAGCCCCTCCCCTACCCCCGGGGAGTTAGTAGCGCCTCAGACCCAGTACTTC
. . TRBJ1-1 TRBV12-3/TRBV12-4 CASSYDLPREAFF TGTGCCAGCAGCTACGATTTGCCCCGAGAAGCTTTCTTT
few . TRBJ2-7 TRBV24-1 CATGRYRETYEQYF TGTGCCACCGGACGGTACAGGGAAACCTACGAGCAGTACTTC
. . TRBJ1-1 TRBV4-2 CASSQIGTENTEAFF TGTGCCAGCAGCCAGATCGGGACTGAGAACACTGAAGCTTTCTTT
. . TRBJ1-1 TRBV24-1 CATSDMANTEAFF TGTGCCACCAGTGATATGGCGAACACTGAAGCTTTCTTT
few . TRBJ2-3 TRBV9 CASSVSQDTQYF TGTGCCAGCAGCGTTTCGCAAGATACGCAGTATTTT
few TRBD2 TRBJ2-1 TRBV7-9 CASSPHGREDYNEQFF TGTGCCAGCAGCCCCCACGGGCGGGAGGACTACAATGAGCAGTTCTTC